Below, one TCR beta chain is given with its context. Original handling: Reference gene primer amplification in the assay estimated nucleated cell counts. Generated by immunoSEQ multiplex PCR, the TCRdb table keeps only in-frame clones and is missing some. V, J and clone size were drawn from that table, and D and trimming were deduced from the DNA. Of approximately 77,000 clones in the sample, roughly 90% were seen once. This CDR3 contains 14 residues. The trim removed 4 bases at V and 5 bases at J, leaving 7 bases unmatched. CDR1 and CDR2 from the germline V gene are SGHDT and YYEEEE. The data belong to a study of blood T cell repertoires in COVID-19. Looking at the study overall: Spain, Italy and the United States supplied samples that represented acute and convalescent COVID-19. T cells, B-cell-depleted T cells, or PBMCs provided the cDNA or gDNA that served as material.

The TCR was taken from a man in his forties or fifties with active COVID-19. Sequenced input: peripheral blood. The V call is TRBV5-6, the J call TRBJ2-7; 9 bases match TRBD1. CDR3 sequence (DNA): TGTGCCAGCAGCCCGGGGACAGGGAGCCACGAGCAGTACTTC. This sequence encodes CASSPGTGSHEQYF.